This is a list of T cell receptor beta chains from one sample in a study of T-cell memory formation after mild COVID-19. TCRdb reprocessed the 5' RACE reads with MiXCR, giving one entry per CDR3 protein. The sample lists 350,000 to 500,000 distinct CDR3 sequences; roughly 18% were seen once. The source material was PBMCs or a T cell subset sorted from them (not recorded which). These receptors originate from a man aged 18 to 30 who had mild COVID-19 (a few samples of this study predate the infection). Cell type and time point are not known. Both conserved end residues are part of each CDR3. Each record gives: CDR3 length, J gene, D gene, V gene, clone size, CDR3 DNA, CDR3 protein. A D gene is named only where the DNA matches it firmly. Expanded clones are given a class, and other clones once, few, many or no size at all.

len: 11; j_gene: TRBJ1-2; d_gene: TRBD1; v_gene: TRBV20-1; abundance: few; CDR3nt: TGCAGTGCTTCCAGGGGGCCTGGCTACACCTTC; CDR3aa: CSASRGPGYTF
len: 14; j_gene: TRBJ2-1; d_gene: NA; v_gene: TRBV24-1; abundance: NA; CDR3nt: TGTGCCACCAGTGGTCAGGATGAATACAATGAGCAGTTCTTC; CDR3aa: CATSGQDEYNEQFF
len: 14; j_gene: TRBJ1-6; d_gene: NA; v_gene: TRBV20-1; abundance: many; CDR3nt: TGCAGTGCTGGACACAGCTCCTATAATTCACCCCTCCACTTT; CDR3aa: CSAGHSSYNSPLHF
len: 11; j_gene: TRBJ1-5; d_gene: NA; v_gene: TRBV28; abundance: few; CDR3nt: TGTGCCAGCAGTAAGGCGGCGCGAGGGGAATTT; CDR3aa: CASSKAARGEF
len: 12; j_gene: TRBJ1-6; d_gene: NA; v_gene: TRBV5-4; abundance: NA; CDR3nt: TGTGCCAGCAGCCCCGGGTGGGCGCCCCTCCACTTT; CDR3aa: CASSPGWAPLHF
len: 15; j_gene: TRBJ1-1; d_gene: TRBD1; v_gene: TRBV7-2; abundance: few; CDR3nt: TGTGCCAGCAGCGCTCCAGACAGGGGAACCACTGAAGCTTTCTTT; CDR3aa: CASSAPDRGTTEAFF
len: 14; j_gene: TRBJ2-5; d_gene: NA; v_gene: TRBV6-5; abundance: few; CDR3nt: TGTGCCAGCAGTTACGGTTTGGGTATGGAGACCCAGTACTTC; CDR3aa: CASSYGLGMETQYF
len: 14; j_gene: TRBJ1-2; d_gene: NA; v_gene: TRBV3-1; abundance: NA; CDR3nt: TGTGCCAGCAGCCAAGTCGGAGGAGACTATGGCTACACCTTC; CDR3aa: CASSQVGGDYGYTF
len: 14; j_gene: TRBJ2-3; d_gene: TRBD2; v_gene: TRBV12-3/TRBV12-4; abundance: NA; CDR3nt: TGTGCCAGCAGCCAACTAGCGGTGGGGGGTACGCAGTATTTT; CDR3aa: CASSQLAVGGTQYF
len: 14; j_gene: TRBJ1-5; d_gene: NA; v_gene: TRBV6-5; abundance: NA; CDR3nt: TGTGCCAGCAGTACGTTACCGAGCAATCAGCCCCAGCATTTT; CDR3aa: CASSTLPSNQPQHF
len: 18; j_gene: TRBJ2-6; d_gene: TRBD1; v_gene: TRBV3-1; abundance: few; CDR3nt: TGTGCCAGCAGCCCGCGAGGGACAGGGGGCCCTGGGGCCAACGTCCTGACTTTC; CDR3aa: CASSPRGTGGPGANVLTF
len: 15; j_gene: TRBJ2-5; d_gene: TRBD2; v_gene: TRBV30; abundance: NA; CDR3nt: TGTGCCTGGTCTAGCGGGGGGACGCCCGGAGAGACCCAGTACTTC; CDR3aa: CAWSSGGTPGETQYF
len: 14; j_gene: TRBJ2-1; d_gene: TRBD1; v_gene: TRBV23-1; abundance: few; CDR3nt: TGCGCCAGCAGTCAGTGGGGACAGGGAGATGAGCAGTTCTTC; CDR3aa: CASSQWGQGDEQFF
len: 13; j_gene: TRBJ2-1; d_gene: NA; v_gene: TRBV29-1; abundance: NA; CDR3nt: TGCAGCGTCTCTACGACCCCCCAGAATGAGCAGTTCTTC; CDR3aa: CSVSTTPQNEQFF
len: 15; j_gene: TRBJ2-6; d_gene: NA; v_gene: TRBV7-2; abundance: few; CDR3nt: TGTGCCGGGTCAGACGGACCCCCCGGGGCCAACGTCCTGACTTTC; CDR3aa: CAGSDGPPGANVLTF
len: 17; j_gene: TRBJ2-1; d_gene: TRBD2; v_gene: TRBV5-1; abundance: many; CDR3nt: TGCGCCAGCAGCCCGACGCCCCTAGCGGGGGGATCCGGTGAGCAGTTCTTC; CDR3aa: CASSPTPLAGGSGEQFF
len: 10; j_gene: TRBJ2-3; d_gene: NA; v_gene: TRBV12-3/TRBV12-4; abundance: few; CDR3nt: TGTGCCAGCAGGTCTGATACGCAGTATTTT; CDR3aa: CASRSDTQYF
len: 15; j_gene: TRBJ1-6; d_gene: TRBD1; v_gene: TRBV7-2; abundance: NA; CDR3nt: TGTGCCAGCAGCTTTAGGGGGCCGGATAATTCACCCCTCCACTTT; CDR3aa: CASSFRGPDNSPLHF
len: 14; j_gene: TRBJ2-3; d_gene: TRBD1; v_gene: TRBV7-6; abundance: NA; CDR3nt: TGTGCCAGCAGCTTGAGGGGGCCCACAGATACGCAGTATTTT; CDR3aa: CASSLRGPTDTQYF
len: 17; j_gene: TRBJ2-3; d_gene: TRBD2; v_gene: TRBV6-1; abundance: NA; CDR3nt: TGTGCCAGCAGGGAATGGTTGGGGCTAGCGGACACAGATACGCAGTATTTT; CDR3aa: CASREWLGLADTDTQYF
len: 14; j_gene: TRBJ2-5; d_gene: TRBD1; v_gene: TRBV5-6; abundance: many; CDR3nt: TGTGCCAGCAGCTTCAGGGACAGGGGGGAGACCCAGTACTTC; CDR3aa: CASSFRDRGETQYF
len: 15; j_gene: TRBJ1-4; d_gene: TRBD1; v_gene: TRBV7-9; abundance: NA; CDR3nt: TGTGCCAGCACTCCCACGGGACAGGTTTATGAAAAACTGTTTTTT; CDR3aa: CASTPTGQVYEKLFF
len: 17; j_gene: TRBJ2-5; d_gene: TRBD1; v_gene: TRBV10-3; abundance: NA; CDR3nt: TGTGCCATCAGCCCCCAACTTATACAGGGGACAGGAGAGACCCAGTACTTC; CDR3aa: CAISPQLIQGTGETQYF
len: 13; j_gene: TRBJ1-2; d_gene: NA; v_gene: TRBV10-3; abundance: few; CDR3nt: TGTGCCATCAGTGAGATACAGGGTACAGGCTACACCTTC; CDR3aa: CAISEIQGTGYTF
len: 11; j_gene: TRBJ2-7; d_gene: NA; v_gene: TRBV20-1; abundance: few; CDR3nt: TGCAGCGTCCACAGGGCCTACGAGCAGTACTTC; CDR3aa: CSVHRAYEQYF
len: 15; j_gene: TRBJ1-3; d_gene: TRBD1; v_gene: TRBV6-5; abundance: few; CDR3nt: TGTGCCAGCATGATACCGGGACAGGAGGGAAACACCATATATTTT; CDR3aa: CASMIPGQEGNTIYF
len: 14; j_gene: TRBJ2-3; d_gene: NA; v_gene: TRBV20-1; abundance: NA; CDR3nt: TGCAGTGCTAGAGATGATGTTGGCACAGATACGCAGTATTTT; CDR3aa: CSARDDVGTDTQYF
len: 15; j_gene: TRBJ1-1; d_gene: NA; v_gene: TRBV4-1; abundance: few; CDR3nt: TGCGCCAGCAGCCCGACCCACCGACAGTCGAGAGAAGCTTTCTTT; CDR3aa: CASSPTHRQSREAFF
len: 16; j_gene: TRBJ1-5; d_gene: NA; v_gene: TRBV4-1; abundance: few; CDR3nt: TGCGCCAGCAGCCAAGAGGGCGGGGGACGGGATCAGCCCCAGCATTTT; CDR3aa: CASSQEGGGRDQPQHF
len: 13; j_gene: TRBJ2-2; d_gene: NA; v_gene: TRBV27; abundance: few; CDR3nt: TGTGCCAGCGCGGCAGGGATCGCCGGGGAGCTGTTTTTT; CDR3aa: CASAAGIAGELFF
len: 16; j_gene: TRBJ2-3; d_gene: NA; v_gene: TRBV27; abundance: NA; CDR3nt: TGTGCCAGCAGTCCGACGAGGAGGGGGGGCACAGATACGCAGTATTTT; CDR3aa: CASSPTRRGGTDTQYF
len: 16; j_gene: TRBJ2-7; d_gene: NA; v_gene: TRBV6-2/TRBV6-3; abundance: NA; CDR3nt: TGTGCCAGCAGTTACAGAGGGGGTCCTCAATCCTACGAGCAGTACTTC; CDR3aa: CASSYRGGPQSYEQYF
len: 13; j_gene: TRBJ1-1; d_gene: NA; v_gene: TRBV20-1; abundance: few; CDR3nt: TGCAGTGCTAGAGATCGGGGCAAGGGTGAAGCTTTCTTT; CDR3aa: CSARDRGKGEAFF
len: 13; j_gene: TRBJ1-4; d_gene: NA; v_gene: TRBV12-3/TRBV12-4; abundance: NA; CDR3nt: TGTGCCAGCAGGCCTGGGATCGGTGAAAAACTGTTTTTT; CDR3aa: CASRPGIGEKLFF
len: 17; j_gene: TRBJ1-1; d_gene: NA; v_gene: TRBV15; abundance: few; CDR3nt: TGTGCCACCAGCTCACGGGACTCGGGACCTGGGAACACTGAAGCTTTCTTT; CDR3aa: CATSSRDSGPGNTEAFF
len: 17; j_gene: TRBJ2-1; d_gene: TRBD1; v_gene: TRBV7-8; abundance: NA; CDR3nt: TGTGCCAGCAGCTTAAGGGGCCGGGACAGGGGAAACAATGAGCAGTTCTTC; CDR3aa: CASSLRGRDRGNNEQFF
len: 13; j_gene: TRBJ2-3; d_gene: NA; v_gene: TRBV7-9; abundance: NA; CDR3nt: TGTGCCAGCAGCTTAGAGGCACTAGCTACGCAGTATTTT; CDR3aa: CASSLEALATQYF
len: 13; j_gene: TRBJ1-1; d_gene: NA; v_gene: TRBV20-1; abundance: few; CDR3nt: TGCAGTGCCCCAAGGCTCCAAGAGACTGAAGCTTTCTTT; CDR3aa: CSAPRLQETEAFF
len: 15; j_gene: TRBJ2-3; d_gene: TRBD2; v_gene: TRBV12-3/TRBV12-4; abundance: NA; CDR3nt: TGTGCCAGCCTTCAGCGGGGCTTTGGCTCAGATACGCAGTATTTT; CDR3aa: CASLQRGFGSDTQYF
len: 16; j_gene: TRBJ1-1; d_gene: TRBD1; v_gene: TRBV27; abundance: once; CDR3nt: TGTGCCAGCAGTTCCCGGGACAGCATCCGGGGGACTGAAGCTTTCTTT; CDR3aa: CASSSRDSIRGTEAFF
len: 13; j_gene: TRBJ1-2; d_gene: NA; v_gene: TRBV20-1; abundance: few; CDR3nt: TGCAGTTATGCTAGTTCGTACGGCTATGGCTACACCTTC; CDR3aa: CSYASSYGYGYTF
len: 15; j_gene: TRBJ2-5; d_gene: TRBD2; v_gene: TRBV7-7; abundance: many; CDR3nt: TGTGCCAGCAGCTTAACGGGGGGGTACCAAGAGACCCAGTACTTC; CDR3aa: CASSLTGGYQETQYF
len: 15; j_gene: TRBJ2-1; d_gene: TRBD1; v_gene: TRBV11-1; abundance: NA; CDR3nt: TGTGCCAGCAGCTTGGGGACAGGGGCAGTCGATGAGCAGTTCTTC; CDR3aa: CASSLGTGAVDEQFF
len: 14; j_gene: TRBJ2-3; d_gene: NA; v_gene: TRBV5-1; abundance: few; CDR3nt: TGCGCCAGCAGCGTGAGGGCGCGGTTAGATACGCAGTATTTT; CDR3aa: CASSVRARLDTQYF
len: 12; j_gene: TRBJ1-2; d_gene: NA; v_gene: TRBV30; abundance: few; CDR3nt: TGTGCCTGGAGTAACACAGCCTATGGCTACACCTTC; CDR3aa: CAWSNTAYGYTF
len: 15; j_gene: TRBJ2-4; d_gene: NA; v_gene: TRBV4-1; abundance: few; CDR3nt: TGCGCCAGCAGCCAAGAATTGGCAGTTCGGGGCATTCAGTACTTC; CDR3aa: CASSQELAVRGIQYF
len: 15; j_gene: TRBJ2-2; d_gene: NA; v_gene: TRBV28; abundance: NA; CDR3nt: TGTGCCAGCAGTTTATGGGGAAGGGCCACCGGGGAGCTGTTTTTT; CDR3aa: CASSLWGRATGELFF
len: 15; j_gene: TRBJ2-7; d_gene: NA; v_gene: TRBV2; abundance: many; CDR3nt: TGTGCCAGCAGCGCGGGACCGTGGGGTTCCTACGAGCAGTACTTC; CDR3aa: CASSAGPWGSYEQYF
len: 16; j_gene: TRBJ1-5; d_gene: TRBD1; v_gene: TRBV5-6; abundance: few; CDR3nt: TGTGCCAGCAGCACCTGGGACAGGGGAGGCAATCAGCCCCAGCATTTT; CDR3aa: CASSTWDRGGNQPQHF
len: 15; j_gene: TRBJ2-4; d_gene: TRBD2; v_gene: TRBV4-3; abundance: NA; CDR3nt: TGCGCCAGCAGCCCCGGGGAGGGGAAGAGAAACATTCAGTACTTC; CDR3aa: CASSPGEGKRNIQYF
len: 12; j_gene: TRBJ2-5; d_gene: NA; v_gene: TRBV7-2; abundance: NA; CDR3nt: TGTGCCAGCAGCCAGGACAGTCAGACCCAGTACTTC; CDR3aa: CASSQDSQTQYF
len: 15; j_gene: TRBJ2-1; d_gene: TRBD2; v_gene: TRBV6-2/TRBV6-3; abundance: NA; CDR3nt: TGTGCCAGCGGACTAGCGGGGGCCGGCCGGGATGAGCAGTTCTTC; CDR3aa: CASGLAGAGRDEQFF
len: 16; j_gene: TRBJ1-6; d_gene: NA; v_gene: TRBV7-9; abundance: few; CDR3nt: TGTGCCAGCAGCTTATTCGTGGGGGCCTATAATTCACCCCTCCACTTT; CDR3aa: CASSLFVGAYNSPLHF
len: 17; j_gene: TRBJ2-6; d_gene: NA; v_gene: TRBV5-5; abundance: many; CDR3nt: TGTGCCAGCAGCTTGGTCGGTTCCCTACACGGGGCCAACGTCCTGACTTTC; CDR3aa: CASSLVGSLHGANVLTF
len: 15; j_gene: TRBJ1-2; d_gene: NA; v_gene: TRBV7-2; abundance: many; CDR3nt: TGTGCCAGCAGCTTATTTCGTCAGGACAACTATGGCTACACCTTC; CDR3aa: CASSLFRQDNYGYTF
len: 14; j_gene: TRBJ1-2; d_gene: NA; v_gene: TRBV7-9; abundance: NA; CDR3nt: TGTGCCAGCAGCTTATCGTGGGACCCGCGCGGCTACACCTTC; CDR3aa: CASSLSWDPRGYTF